The TCR beta chain under discussion was sequenced for a study of blood T cell repertoires in COVID-19. Study in general: Samples representing acute and convalescent COVID-19 were sourced from the United States, Italy and Spain.

Which cohort a participant joined came from the clinical history participants gave. Original processing notes: Reference gene primer amplification gave estimated nucleated cell counts. Measured with immunoSEQ multiplex PCR; TCRdb has only the in-frame clones, and not every one. V and J calls and clone size are as listed in that table; D and trimming were resolved from the DNA. The sample lists under 200,000 clones, around 83% occurring once. Trimming pared 6 bases from V and 4 bases from J, leaving 7 bases between. This CDR3 region has 12 residues. Germline CDR1 is SNHLY and CDR2 is FYNNEI. This chain joins TRBV2 and TRBJ2-1; no clear D. The clonotype originates from a woman between 25 and 40 years old who had been exposed to COVID-19. Sequencing input: PBMCs or T cells enriched from blood (not recorded which). CDR3 sequence reads: CASRGRYNEQFF. In nucleotides, the CDR3 is TGTGCCAGCAGGGGCAGATACAATGAGCAGTTCTTC. Supplemented by reference TRBV2 and TRBJ2-1, the full variable domain reads EPEVTQTPSHQVTQMGQEVILRCVPISNHLYFYWYRQILGQKVEFLVSFYNNEISEKSEIFDDQFSVERPDGSNFTLKIRSTKLEDSAMYFCASRGRYNEQFFGPGTRLTVL.